This TCR beta chain was identified during a study of T cells in Graves' hyperthyroidism and ophthalmopathy. Study-wide points: Peripheral blood also featured most of the thyroid clonotypes expanded above 0.001.

There were TCR beta CDR3 regions amplified from RNA transcripts. With the HTBI primer set, the TCR CDR3 went through a first round of RT-PCR. TCRdb fed the multiplex PCR reads into MiXCR, producing one record per CDR3 protein. The sample shows roughly 250,000 distinct CDR3 sequences, about 14% of them seen only once. Researchers barred patients who had uncontrolled infection, other autoimmune disease, pregnancy or lactation. This clonotype was picked up many times. The antigen is unknown. The germline gene is not matched at one end of the junction; a read error may be the cause. This CDR3 has 14 residues. In germline, CDR1 is MDHEN, CDR2 SYDVKM.

This sequence originates from a woman between 35 and 50 years old with Graves' hyperthyroidism that later progressed to Graves' ophthalmopathy. Material: blood. The V and J genes are TRBV28 and TRBJ2-5; D is undetermined. The CDR3 region is CASSLVEHQKTQYF. The CDR3 bases are TGTGCCAGCAGTTTGGTGGAGCACCAAAAGACCCAGTACTTC. The variable domain in full, completed from reference TRBV28 and TRBJ2-5, reads DVKVTQSSRYLVKRTGEKVFLECVQDMDHENMFWYRQDPGLGLRLIYFSYDVKMKEKGDIPEGYSVSREKKERFSLILESASTNQTSMYLCASSLVEHQKTQYFGPGTRLLVL.